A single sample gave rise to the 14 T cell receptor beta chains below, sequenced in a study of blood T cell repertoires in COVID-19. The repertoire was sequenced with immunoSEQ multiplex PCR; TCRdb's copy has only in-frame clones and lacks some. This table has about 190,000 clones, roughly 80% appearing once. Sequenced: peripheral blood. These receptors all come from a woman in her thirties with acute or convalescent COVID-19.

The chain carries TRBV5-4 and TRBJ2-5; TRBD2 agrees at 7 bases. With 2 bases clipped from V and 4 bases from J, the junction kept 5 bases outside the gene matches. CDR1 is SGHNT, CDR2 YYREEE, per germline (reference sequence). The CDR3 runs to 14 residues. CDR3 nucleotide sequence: TGTGCCAGCAGCTTCGGGGGGACCCGAGAGACCCAGTACTTC. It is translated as CASSFGGTRETQYF.

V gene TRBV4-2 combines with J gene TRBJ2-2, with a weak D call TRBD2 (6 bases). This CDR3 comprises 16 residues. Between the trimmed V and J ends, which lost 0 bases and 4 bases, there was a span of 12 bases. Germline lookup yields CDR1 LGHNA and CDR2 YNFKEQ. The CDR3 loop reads CASSQDAGLVTGELFF. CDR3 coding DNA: TGTGCCAGCAGCCAAGATGCGGGGCTAGTCACCGGGGAGCTGTTTTTT.

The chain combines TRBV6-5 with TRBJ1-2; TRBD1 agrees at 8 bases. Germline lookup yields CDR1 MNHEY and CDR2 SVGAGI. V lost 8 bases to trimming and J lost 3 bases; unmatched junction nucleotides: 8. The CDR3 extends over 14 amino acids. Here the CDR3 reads CASSETGEYYGYTF. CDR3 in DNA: TGTGCCAGCTCGGAGACAGGGGAGTACTATGGCTACACCTTC.

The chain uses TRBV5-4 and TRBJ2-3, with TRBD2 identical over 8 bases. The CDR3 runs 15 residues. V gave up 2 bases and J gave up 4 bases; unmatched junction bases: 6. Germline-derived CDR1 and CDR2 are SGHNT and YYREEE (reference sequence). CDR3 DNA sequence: TGTGCCAGCAGCTTACTTGCGGGGGGACCAGATACGCAGTATTTT. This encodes CASSLLAGGPDTQYF.

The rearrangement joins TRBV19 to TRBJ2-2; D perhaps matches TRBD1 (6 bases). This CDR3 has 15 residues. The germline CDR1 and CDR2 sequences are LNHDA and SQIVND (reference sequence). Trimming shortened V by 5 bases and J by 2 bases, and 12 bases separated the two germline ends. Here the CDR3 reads CASSPGQFNTGELFF. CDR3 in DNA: TGTGCCAGTAGTCCCGGACAGTTTAACACCGGGGAGCTGTTTTTT.

In nucleotides, the CDR3 is TGTGCCAGCAGTGAAAGCCAGGGGGCTGACACTGAAGCTTTCTTT. It codes for CASSESQGADTEAFF. The V gene is TRBV25-1, the J gene TRBJ1-1; 8 nucleotides match TRBD1. The CDR3 is 15 amino acids. The J segment lost 3 bases and the V segment lost 2 bases, leaving 5 bases of the junction unmatched. Germline CDR1 MGHDK, CDR2 SYGVNS.

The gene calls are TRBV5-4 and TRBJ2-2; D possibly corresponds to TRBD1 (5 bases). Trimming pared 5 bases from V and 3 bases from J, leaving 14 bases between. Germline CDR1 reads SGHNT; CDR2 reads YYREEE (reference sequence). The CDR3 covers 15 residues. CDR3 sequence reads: CASRDVGRDTGELFF. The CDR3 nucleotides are TGTGCCAGCAGGGACGTGGGGCGCGACACCGGGGAGCTGTTTTTT. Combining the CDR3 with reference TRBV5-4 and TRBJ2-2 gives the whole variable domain ETGVTQSPTHLIKTRGQQVTLRCSSQSGHNTVSWYQQALGQGPQFIFQYYREEENGRGNFPPRFSGLQFPNYSSELNVNALELDDSALYLCASRDVGRDTGELFFGEGSRLTVL.

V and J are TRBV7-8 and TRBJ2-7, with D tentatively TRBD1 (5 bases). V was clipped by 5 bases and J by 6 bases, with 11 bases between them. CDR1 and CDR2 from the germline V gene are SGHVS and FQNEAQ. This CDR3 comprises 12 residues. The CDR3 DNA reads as TGTGCCAGCAGCCCGACAGACGGCGAGCAGTACTTC. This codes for CASSPTDGEQYF.

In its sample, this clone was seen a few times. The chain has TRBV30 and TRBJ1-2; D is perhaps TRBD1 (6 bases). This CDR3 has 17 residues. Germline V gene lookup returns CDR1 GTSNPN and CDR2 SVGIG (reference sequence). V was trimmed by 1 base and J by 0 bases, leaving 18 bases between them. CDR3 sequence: CAWSAILQGTTNYGYTF. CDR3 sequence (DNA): TGTGCCTGGAGTGCCATATTACAGGGAACGACTAACTATGGCTACACCTTC.

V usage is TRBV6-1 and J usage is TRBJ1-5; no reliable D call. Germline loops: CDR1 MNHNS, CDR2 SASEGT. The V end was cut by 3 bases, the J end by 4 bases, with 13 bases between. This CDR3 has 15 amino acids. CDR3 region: CASSELGALNQPQHF. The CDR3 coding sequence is TGTGCCAGCAGTGAGCTAGGTGCGCTAAATCAGCCCCAGCATTTT.

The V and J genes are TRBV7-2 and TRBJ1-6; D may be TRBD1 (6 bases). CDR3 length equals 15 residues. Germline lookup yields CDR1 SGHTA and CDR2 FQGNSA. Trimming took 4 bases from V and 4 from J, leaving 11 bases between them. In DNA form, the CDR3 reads TGTGCCAGCAGCTCGGTGGGGGCATATAATTCACCCCTCCACTTT. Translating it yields CASSSVGAYNSPLHF.

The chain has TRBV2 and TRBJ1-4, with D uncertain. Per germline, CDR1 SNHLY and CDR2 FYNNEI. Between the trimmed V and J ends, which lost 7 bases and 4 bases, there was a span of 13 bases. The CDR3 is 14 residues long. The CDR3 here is CASTRVPGNEKLFF. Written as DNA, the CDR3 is TGTGCCAGCACGCGGGTACCTGGTAATGAAAAACTGTTTTTT. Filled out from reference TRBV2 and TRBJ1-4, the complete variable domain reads EPEVTQTPSHQVTQMGQEVILRCVPISNHLYFYWYRQILGQKVEFLVSFYNNEISEKSEIFDDQFSVERPDGSNFTLKIRSTKLEDSAMYFCASTRVPGNEKLFFGSGTQLSVL.

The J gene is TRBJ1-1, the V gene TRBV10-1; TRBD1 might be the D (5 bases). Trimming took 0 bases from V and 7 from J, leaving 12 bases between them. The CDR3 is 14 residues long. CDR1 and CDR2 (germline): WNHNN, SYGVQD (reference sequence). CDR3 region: CASSESRQILEAFF. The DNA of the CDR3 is TGCGCCAGCAGTGAGTCTAGACAGATACTTGAAGCTTTCTTT.

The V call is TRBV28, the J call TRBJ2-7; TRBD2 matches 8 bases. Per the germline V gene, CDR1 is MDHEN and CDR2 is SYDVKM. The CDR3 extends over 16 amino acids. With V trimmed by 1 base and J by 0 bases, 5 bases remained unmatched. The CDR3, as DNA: TGTGCCAGCAGTTTATTCGGCGGGGGGACCTCCTACGAGCAGTACTTC. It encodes CASSLFGGGTSYEQYF.